These 2 T cell receptor beta chains originate from one sample sequenced in a study of regulatory T cells in long-lasting Graves disease. Time point: persistent/refractory GD, antithyroid drugs over 5 years with positive TRAb. RNA extracted from PBMCs served as the sequencing template. Both iRepertoire HTBI primers and Arm-PCR of CDR3 regions were used to build the TCR beta libraries. TCRdb reanalysed the multiplex PCR reads using MiXCR and keeps one entry per CDR3 protein. The sample lists more than 650,000 distinct CDR3 sequences; 30% were seen once. The sample was peripheral blood mononuclear cells (PBMCs), taken when the disease was refractory, from a patient treated with antithyroid drugs. The source is a female donor with Graves disease.

The rearrangement links TRBV18 to TRBJ2-7; maybe TRBD1 (5 bases). The CDR3 loop spans 17 amino acids. The V end was cut by 3 bases, the J end by 0 bases, with 18 bases between. Germline V gives CDR1 KGHSH, CDR2 LQKENI. CDR3 bases: TGTGCCAGCTCACCCATGCACGTACAGGATAGCTCCTACGAGCAGTACTTC. Protein: CASSPMHVQDSSYEQYF.

This clonotype was counted between two and nine times. This sequence joins TRBV6-1 and TRBJ1-1, with D perhaps TRBD1 (6 bases). Trimming pared 6 bases from V and 3 bases from J, leaving 11 bases between. Per the germline V gene, CDR1 is MNHNS and CDR2 is SASEGT. The CDR3 is 13 amino acids. In nucleotides, the CDR3 is TGTGCCAGCAGCCGGGACACCCACACTGAAGCTTTCTTT. This gives the protein CASSRDTHTEAFF.